What follows is one T cell receptor beta chain and its context. Its antigen has not been determined. One base away there is no much larger clone; base qualities are not given. The data stem from a study of spatial heterogeneity in lung cancer (dated by TCRdb to about 2019). Background for the entire study: Beta-chain transcripts were consistently detected in greater numbers than alpha-chain transcripts, which likely reflects a higher abundance of beta-chain transcripts. The study linked features of the TCR repertoire to counts of nonsynonymous mutations, which were determined by whole-exome sequencing of tumor tissue. In non-small cell lung cancer, the study quantitatively compared TCR alpha and beta repertoires across several tumor regions, matched nontumor lung, and blood. At surgery, over 200 tumor regions, around 64 matched nontumor lung samples and 56 PBMC samples were TCR-sequenced for both alpha and beta chains. In tumor regions, TCR transcript counts showed a strong correlation with a T cell transcriptional module score derived from matched bulk RNA-seq. In the raw uncorrected reads, each unique combination of TCR and UMI appeared more than ten times on average.

This specimen's time point label, interpreted: sample taken at primary tumor resection. Donors were approximately 72 patients with early-stage, untreated non-small cell lung cancer from the lung TRACERx cohort. Without any cell sorting, TCR sequencing was performed on whole RNA extracted either from tumor and nontumor lung tissue or from cryopreserved PBMC samples. Only patients with enough RNA available from two or more tumor regions were chosen for TCR sequencing. Before being selected, tumor and adjacent nontumor lung specimens were reviewed by a lung pathologist. Paper-wide results and their limitations: TCR-seq coverage of tumor T cells was estimated at only about 7% for alpha chains and approximately 13% for beta chains. Counts of ubiquitous and regional expanded TCRs correlated with counts of ubiquitous and regional nonsynonymous mutations, respectively. The tumor nonsynonymous mutation count correlated with the number of expanded alpha and beta TCRs within the tumor. Additional single-cell paired TCR alpha and beta sequencing was considered necessary to confirm, at a functional level, the hypothesis that regional TCRs recognize regional mutations.

From a lookup of the germline V gene (reference sequence), CDR1 and CDR2 are SEHNR and FQNEAQ. Inclusive of the bounding cysteine and phenylalanine, the CDR3 is 15 residues long. CDR3 DNA only is kept here, 45 bases in frame from base 1. V and J are trimmed by 1 base and 9 bases, and the gene matches miss 7 bases of the junction. The method was 5' RACE. For sequencing, a NextSeq 500 was employed. To allow correction of PCR and sequencing errors, the TCR library protocol tagged every TCR cDNA molecule with a unique molecular identifier. The published analysis was carried out like this. Decombinator tools were used for TCR identification, UMI-based error correction and CDR3 extraction. Expanded TCRs were defined as those above a frequency of 2 per 1,000, corresponding to the top 1% of the tumor frequency distribution. Expanded tumor TCRs were classed as regional if statistically deemed absent (corrected P<0.05) from at least one tumor region, otherwise ubiquitous. Renyi diversity was computed with the R vegan package after each repertoire had been subsampled 100 times to 5,000 TCRs. CDR3 similarity networks were constructed using string-kernel similarity of amino acid triplets, with links drawn between CDR3s whose pairwise similarity was above 0.82. TCRdb reprocessed the public reads (quality trimming at Q25 with fastp, clone calling with MiXCR) and kept in-frame beta chains. Each CDR3 protein gets just one entry, which takes the most common genes and DNA from the rows behind it. None of the V and J calls come from the authors' own analysis; TCRdb made them. This sample holds thousands of distinct CDR3 sequences; under 9% were observed only once. Around 13% of the sample lies in the top ten.

The origin of this receptor is a male donor with early-stage non-small cell lung cancer. The chain links TRBV7-9 with TRBJ2-1, with 9 junctional bases fitting TRBD2. Material: lung tumor tissue, obtained at surgery. The CDR3 protein is CASSLVRAGGGEQFF. The bases read TGTGCCAGCAGCTTAGTACGAGCGGGGGGCGGTGAGCAGTTCTTC.